A selection of T cell receptor beta chains follows, all from one sample in a study of regulatory T cells in long-lasting Graves disease. TCRdb re-called the multiplex PCR reads with MiXCR, one entry per CDR3 protein. Of roughly 500,000 distinct CDR3 sequences in the sample, roughly 13% were seen once. The same data also contributed to another study, on T cells in Graves' hyperthyroidism and ophthalmopathy.

Material: peripheral blood mononuclear cells (PBMCs), obtained at new diagnosis, from a patient treated with antithyroid drugs. These receptors were obtained from a young man with Graves disease. The CDR3 runs from the conserved cysteine through the conserved F or W. A D gene is named only where the DNA matches it firmly. The size of a clone is reported for some rows only, either as once, few or many, or as a class for expanded clones.

>TRBV28|many|TRBJ2-1|16|TRBD2
CASKPTGTIKHNEQFF
TGTGCCAGCAAACCGACCGGGACTATAAAGCACAATGAGCAGTTCTTC
>TRBV3-1|-|TRBJ2-3|15|TRBD2
CASSLLAELTDTQYF
TGTGCCAGCAGCCTACTAGCGGAACTCACAGATACGCAGTATTTT
>TRBV6-1|many|TRBJ1-1|17|-
CASAGGTHSAMNTEAFF
TGTGCCAGCGCGGGGGGGACACACTCCGCCATGAACACTGAAGCTTTCTTT
>TRBV3-1|many|TRBJ2-7|14|-
CASSQDAGSYEQYF
TGTGCCAGCAGCCAAGATGCGGGTTCCTACGAGCAGTACTTC
>TRBV20-1|many|TRBJ2-3|13|TRBD2
CSAGGSGTDTQYF
TGCAGTGCGGGGGGGAGTGGCACAGATACGCAGTATTTT
>TRBV30|-|TRBJ1-4|16|TRBD1
CAWSGQGTATNEKLFF
TGTGCCTGGAGTGGTCAGGGGACAGCAACTAATGAAAAACTGTTTTTT
>TRBV4-1|-|TRBJ2-1|17|TRBD2
CASSHPQASGVYNEQFF
TGCGCCAGCAGCCATCCACAGGCTAGCGGAGTTTACAATGAGCAGTTCTTC
>TRBV7-2|-|TRBJ2-7|17|-
CASSSEGVGPGAYEQYF
TGTGCCAGCAGCTCCGAGGGTGTCGGACCGGGGGCCTACGAGCAGTACTTC
>TRBV19|once|TRBJ2-5|15|TRBD1
CASSGQGAGQETQYF
TGTGCCAGTAGTGGACAGGGGGCGGGCCAAGAGACCCAGTACTTC
>TRBV7-7|-|TRBJ2-1|15|-
CASSPSGGPLNEQFF
TGTGCTAGCAGCCCTTCGGGGGGCCCTCTCAATGAGCAGTTCTTC
>TRBV18|many|TRBJ1-1|15|TRBD1
CASSSSGTVVSEAFF
TGTGCCAGCTCATCTTCCGGGACAGTAGTCTCTGAAGCTTTCTTT